The clone carrying this T cell receptor (beta chain) was seen more than once but under ten times. Its antigen is currently unknown. Between the trimmed V and J ends, which lost 3 bases and 0 bases, there was a span of 9 bases. CDR3 length equals 14 residues. Germline lookup yields CDR1 DFQATT and CDR2 SNEGSKA (reference sequence). The entry originates in a study of vaccination and CD4 T cells after COVID-19. Study-level background: Convalescent donors totaled six males and four females, including two who were Hispanic. Overlapping spike peptides of SARS-CoV-2, HCoV-NL63, HCoV-OC43 and HCoV-229E stimulated the cells.

The treatment is: approximately 9-day PBMC culture with coronavirus spike peptide pools or control peptides (ViraFEST assay). Scientists ran DNA taken from cultured CD4+ T cells through the Oncomine TCR Beta short-read assay for sequencing. It was cultured CD4+ T cells from which genomic DNA was extracted. Via MiXCR, TCRdb re-called the PCR reads, giving one row per CDR3 protein. In the table there are about 9,500 distinct CDR3 sequences, roughly two thirds of which are singletons. Study-level results: Only post-vaccination samples contained a median approximately 84% of the reactive clones in convalescent patients.

The sequencing used CD4+ T cells from blood, cultured in vitro, collected before SARS-CoV-2 vaccination. The TCR comes from a human donor who had recovered from COVID-19. J is TRBJ1-5 and V is TRBV20-1, with unresolved D. DNA of the CDR3: TGCAGTGCTAGGAGTCCGGATAGCAATCAGCCCCAGCATTTT. Protein product: CSARSPDSNQPQHF.